This T cell receptor (beta chain) was identified during a study of cytomegalovirus exposure and HLA in healthy donors. PCR primers comprised 60 Vbeta and 13 Jbeta primers. Original processing notes: An analysis performed later counted around 80 million unique TCR beta chains (roughly 11 million of them shared). Sequencing used immunoSEQ multiplex PCR; TCRdb keeps in-frame clones, though not all of them. The D gene and trimming were derived from the DNA, and the V and J assignments and clone size from that table. The sample contains 100,000 to 150,000 clones, about three quarters of which appear only once. V lost 6 bases, J lost 4 bases, and 10 bases lay in between. The CDR3 runs 13 residues. The germline CDR1 and CDR2 sequences are SGHTA and FQGNSA. This clone showed up just a few times. Its antigen is currently unknown. Findings and caveats of the study: An observed cluster of highly shared sequence variants was recorded as a likely sequencing artifact.

The chain carries TRBV7-2 and TRBJ1-5; no reliable D call. The source is a man between 50 and 59 years old in good health and CMV-seronegative. What was sequenced was PBMCs. The CDR3 sequence is CASSSGWNQPQHF. The CDR3 nucleotides read TGTGCCAGCAGTTCAGGCTGGAATCAGCCCCAGCATTTT.